Below are 15 T cell receptor beta chains sequenced from a single sample in a study of persistence of HIV-infected CD4 T cells. The immunoSEQ assay was version 4, run in survey mode. Clones were sequenced by immunoSEQ multiplex PCR, and TCRdb holds only the in-frame ones, with some missing. Of more than 45,000 clones in the sample, more than 60% were seen once. The stimulus was lysate of CMV-infected fibroblasts, about 10 ug/mL. Sorted nonresponding memory CD4+ T cells were CD40L-negative, CD69-negative, CD45RO-high. For these TCRs, the target antigens are not known. The material sequenced was CD4+ T cells sorted from PBMCs after roughly 20-hour stimulation, taken from a patient who received antiretroviral therapy. All receptors derive from an adult man with HIV who was CMV-seropositive.

This clone showed up just once. The chain joins TRBV29-1 to TRBJ2-1; D remains unclear. The germline gives CDR1 SQVTM, CDR2 ANQGSEA. This CDR3 comprises 14 residues. V lost 4 bases, J lost 6 bases, and 16 bases lay in between. Here the CDR3 reads CSVGNRGKFNEQFF. The DNA for the CDR3 is TGCAGCGTTGGAAATCGTGGAAAGTTCAATGAGCAGTTCTTC.

This clone appeared a few times. This rearrangement joins TRBV19 to TRBJ1-5, with D perhaps TRBD1 (6 bases). The germline V gene encodes CDR1 LNHDA and CDR2 SQIVND (reference sequence). This CDR3 comprises 18 residues. V lost 7 bases and J 2 bases, leaving 24 bases between the germline ends. In nucleotides, the CDR3 is TGTGCCAGTACCCTGCTCAGGGGCGTTGGGTTGGGCAATCAGCCCCAGCATTTT. Encoded protein: CASTLLRGVGLGNQPQHF.

In DNA, the CDR3 is TGTGCCAGCAGCCAAGTTGAGGACGGAGCCTACGAGCAGTACTTC. Its protein is CASSQVEDGAYEQYF. The chain has TRBV4-2 and TRBJ2-7; no firm D call. V shed 1 base and J shed 2 bases, with 12 bases lying between them. The CDR3 runs 15 residues. CDR1 is LGHNA, CDR2 YNFKEQ, per germline.

The chain links TRBV30 to TRBJ1-6; D gene unclear. The CDR3 consists of 14 residues. The V and J ends lost 0 bases and 5 bases respectively, with 8 bases between them. The V gene's germline CDR1 is GTSNPN and CDR2 SVGIG (reference sequence). The CDR3 sequence: CAWSVKRDNSPLHF. CDR3 in DNA: TGTGCCTGGAGTGTAAAACGGGATAATTCACCCCTCCACTTT.

The chain joins TRBV18 to TRBJ1-3, with D uncertain. The CDR3 sequence is 16 residues long. Trimming removed 2 bases at V and 0 bases at J, with 11 bases between. Per germline, CDR1 KGHSH and CDR2 LQKENI. The CDR3 DNA follows: TGTGCCAGCTCACCAAATGGGCCGGACTCTGGAAACACCATATATTTT. It encodes CASSPNGPDSGNTIYF.

J is TRBJ1-1 and V is TRBV4-2; 7 bases are a match to TRBD1. J was trimmed by 10 bases and V by 0 bases; bases with no gene match: 11. In germline, CDR1 is LGHNA, CDR2 YNFKEQ. This CDR3 contains 15 residues. The CDR3 sequence is CASSQDPGTDHGAFF. Written as DNA, the CDR3 is TGTGCCAGCAGCCAAGATCCGGGGACAGATCATGGAGCTTTCTTT.

This clone was counted a few times. As DNA, the CDR3 is TGTGCCAGCAGTGCGGGGGCCCGCACTGAAGCTTTCTTT. It yields the protein CASSAGARTEAFF. The chain couples TRBV6-4 to TRBJ1-1; tentative D call: TRBD1 (6 bases). CDR1 and CDR2 (germline): MRHNA, SNTAGT. Trimming stripped 4 bases from V and 4 bases from J, with 10 bases between. The CDR3 has 13 amino acids.

The CDR3 DNA follows: TGTGCCAGCAGCTTTCCGGGACAGGGCACCGGGGAGCTGTTTTTT. This gives the protein CASSFPGQGTGELFF. This chain joins TRBV7-8 and TRBJ2-2, with TRBD1 identical over 9 bases. The V gene end was trimmed by 3 bases and the J gene end by 4 bases; junction bases not matched to a gene: 3. Germline V lookup: CDR1 SGHVS, CDR2 FQNEAQ. This CDR3 is built from 15 residues.

This chain connects TRBV6-5 to TRBJ2-2; 9 bases fit TRBD1. V lost 10 bases and J lost 2; bases outside the gene matches: 5. CDR1 is MNHEY and CDR2 is SVGAGI in the germline V gene. CDR3 length: 14 residues. The CDR3 DNA reads as TGTGCCACTACACAGGGGGCAAACACCGGGGAGCTGTTTTTT. Translation: CATTQGANTGELFF.

Only one count was recorded for this clone. This rearrangement joins TRBV9 to TRBJ2-7; 11 bases are shared with TRBD2. The ends lost 4 bases at V and 0 bases at J; junction bases unmatched: 3. Germline V gene sequence: CDR1 SGDLS, CDR2 YYNGEE. This CDR3 contains 15 residues. In DNA form, the CDR3 reads TGTGCCAGCAGCCCGGGACTAGCGGTCTCCTACGAGCAGTACTTC. As protein: CASSPGLAVSYEQYF.

Within the sample, this clone is medium-sized. CDR3 loop: CASSQGGGGFYGYTF. The CDR3 DNA follows: TGTGCCAGCAGCCAAGGGGGAGGGGGCTTCTATGGCTACACCTTC. The chain uses TRBV4-2 and TRBJ1-2; 7 bases align to TRBD1. J lost 4 bases, V lost 1 base, and 6 bases had no gene match. The CDR3 totals 15 residues. Germline V gene data show CDR1 as LGHNA and CDR2 as YNFKEQ.

The genes are TRBV6-5 and TRBJ2-7, with D perhaps TRBD1 (6 bases). Germline V gives CDR1 MNHEY, CDR2 SVGAGI. The CDR3 is 11 amino acids. Deletions cut 6 bases from V and 6 bases from J, with 9 bases between. The CDR3 here is CASRQGSEQYF. The CDR3 DNA reads as TGTGCCAGCAGGCAGGGGTCCGAGCAGTACTTC.

The V gene is TRBV10-3, the J gene TRBJ1-5, with D perhaps TRBD1 (5 bases). Germline CDR1 ENHRY, CDR2 SYGVKD. V gave up 4 bases and J gave up 0 bases, with 7 bases separating them. CDR3 length equals 14 residues. CDR3 nucleotides: TGTGCCATCAGTGGGGGGGGTAGCAATCAGCCCCAGCATTTT. It codes for CAISGGGSNQPQHF.

V and J are TRBV29-1 and TRBJ2-1, with D perhaps matching TRBD1 (6 bases). Germline values: CDR1 SQVTM, CDR2 ANQGSEA. This CDR3 has 14 amino acids. V was pared by 3 bases and J by 6 bases, with 15 bases between. This chain's CDR3 is CSVEGQGFINEQFF. The CDR3 DNA follows: TGCAGCGTTGAGGGGCAGGGGTTTATCAATGAGCAGTTCTTC.

This chain links TRBV10-3 with TRBJ2-1, with a tentative D call TRBD2 (6 bases). The V end was cut by 7 bases, the J end by 9 bases, with 16 bases between. CDR1 is ENHRY and CDR2 is SYGVKD in the germline V gene. The CDR3 runs 13 residues. The CDR3 bases are TGTGCCATCACAGGTGGAGGGCAGGGTGAGCAGTTCTTC. Its translation: CAITGGGQGEQFF.